This is a list of T cell receptor beta chains from one sample in a study of T-cell reconstitution after alpha-beta-depleted transplantation in children. TCRdb recomputed calls from the PCR reads with MiXCR, one row per CDR3 protein. This table has 350,000 to 450,000 distinct CDR3 sequences, roughly 22% appearing once. This specimen was PBMCs from the stem cell graft donor, taken from the stem cell graft. These receptors were taken from a human donor who donated a stem cell graft to a child with acute myeloid leukemia. Each CDR3 is given with its conserved first and last residue. Fields, in order: CDR3 protein, V gene, J gene, CDR3 length.

CASSPRGGSYEQYF,TRBV5-1,TRBJ2-7,14
CASRRQGGEQYF,TRBV4-3,TRBJ2-7,12
CASCLREQETQYF,TRBV6-7,TRBJ2-5,13
CASQTALSYNEQFF,TRBV5-1,TRBJ2-1,14
CASTRTGRVNEQFF,TRBV10-2,TRBJ2-1,14
CASSFGGASENTQYF,TRBV5-6,TRBJ2-3,15
CASSQTLTSGSYEQYF,TRBV4-3,TRBJ2-7,16
CATSHPGSGDYNEQFF,TRBV24-1,TRBJ2-1,16
CASRLDLWGHNNEQFF,TRBV12-3/TRBV12-4,TRBJ2-1,16
CSASGPFDTGELFF,TRBV20-1,TRBJ2-2,14
CASSLEANEKLFF,TRBV7-2,TRBJ1-4,13
CASSGGDGYGNQPQHF,TRBV6-1,TRBJ1-5,16
CASSPNDSYQETQYF,TRBV7-9,TRBJ2-5,15
CASSPVLKQETQYF,TRBV12-3/TRBV12-4,TRBJ2-5,14
CASSELASGQETQYF,TRBV25-1,TRBJ2-5,15
CSVETWGQSTEAFF,TRBV29-1,TRBJ1-1,14
CSVAGAVVNTEAFF,TRBV29-1,TRBJ1-1,14
CASSLVDGRTENTEAFF,TRBV12-3/TRBV12-4,TRBJ1-1,17
CASSSGFKETQYF,TRBV6-6,TRBJ2-5,13
CASEGEATGTGGLNTEAFF,TRBV4-2,TRBJ1-1,19
CSAGGQIEAFF,TRBV20-1,TRBJ1-1,11
CASSLFVGTNTGELFF,TRBV5-6,TRBJ2-2,16
CASSLVGEETQYF,TRBV27,TRBJ2-5,13
CASSHPLGTEFSYEQYF,TRBV4-2,TRBJ2-7,17
CSVPGRANTEAFF,TRBV29-1,TRBJ1-1,13
CSASLGLAGETQYF,TRBV20-1,TRBJ2-5,14
CASSLELDSYEQYF,TRBV12-3/TRBV12-4,TRBJ2-7,14
CAWATFYNEQFF,TRBV30,TRBJ2-1,12
CASSLEVQETQYF,TRBV5-1,TRBJ2-5,13
CASSYSSPSGRPPHEQYF,TRBV6-5,TRBJ2-7,18
CATSEFGQANEQFF,TRBV24-1,TRBJ2-1,14
CASRWNVGSYEQYF,TRBV4-1,TRBJ2-7,14
CASSLGQDAAGTYEQYF,TRBV7-6,TRBJ2-7,17
CASTRQGGSPLHF,TRBV12-3/TRBV12-4,TRBJ1-6,13
CASSCGANQGDSNQPQHF,TRBV5-1,TRBJ1-5,18
CASSLSFGPSGNTIYF,TRBV12-3/TRBV12-4,TRBJ1-3,16
CASSPGTAPRNEKLFF,TRBV12-3/TRBV12-4,TRBJ1-4,16
CAISPGLADEQYF,TRBV10-3,TRBJ2-7,13
CATEGYNEQFF,TRBV24-1,TRBJ2-1,11
CASSLAQGFEQYF,TRBV7-9,TRBJ2-7,13
CATSDSGTGITGELFF,TRBV24-1,TRBJ2-2,16
CSARAQGSDTEAFF,TRBV20-1,TRBJ1-1,14
CASSLEGSGRYEQYF,TRBV7-2,TRBJ2-7,15
CSVEGPSGSADTQYF,TRBV29-1,TRBJ2-3,15
CASSLGRSSGTSTDTQYF,TRBV11-1,TRBJ2-3,18
CASRKGQANTGELFF,TRBV7-2,TRBJ2-2,15
CSVEGSSTSGNNEQFF,TRBV29-1,TRBJ2-1,16
CASSQGTSGGTYEQYF,TRBV4-2,TRBJ2-7,16
CASSPSGAIRSGYTF,TRBV12-3/TRBV12-4,TRBJ1-2,15
CASSLGGADEQYF,TRBV7-9,TRBJ2-7,13
CSASPASGYEQYF,TRBV20-1,TRBJ2-7,13
CASSPSSGENTDTQYF,TRBV9,TRBJ2-3,16
CASSLDSGGNNEQFF,TRBV7-7,TRBJ2-1,15